This T cell receptor (beta chain) stems from a study of control samples from healthy donors and cancer patients. The repertoire was sequenced with immunoSEQ multiplex PCR; TCRdb's copy has only in-frame clones and lacks some. The table records some 200,000 clones, just under 95% of them present only once. Germline-derived CDR1 and CDR2 are SGHVS and FQNEAQ. The V end was cut by 0 bases, the J end by 0 bases, with 9 bases between. The length of the CDR3 is 15 residues. The sequencing sample was made of blood. The chain combines TRBV7-8 with TRBJ2-7; tentatively, D is TRBD1 (5 bases). This TCR was sampled from a man between 18 and 35 years old in good health. CDR3 region: CASSLATQGSYEQYF. CDR3 DNA: TGTGCCAGCAGCTTAGCGACCCAGGGCTCCTACGAGCAGTACTTC.